This T cell receptor (beta chain) was recorded in a study of shared clonotypes between healthy human individuals. The repertoire was sequenced with immunoSEQ multiplex PCR; TCRdb's copy has only in-frame clones and lacks some. Of 2 million to 3 million clones listed, 80% to 95% are singletons. Trimming shortened V by 1 base and J by 6 bases, and 10 bases separated the two germline ends. Germline V gene sequence: CDR1 PRHDT, CDR2 FYEKMQ (reference sequence). The CDR3 consists of 13 residues. CD4+ cell separation produced CD45RA+ naive and CD45RA-negative memory subsets. The chain employs TRBV13 and TRBJ2-7; D perhaps matches TRBD2 (5 bases). The clonotype was recovered from a man younger than 35 in good health. Some clones in this sample may be carry-over from other donors' samples. Sequences were obtained from naive CD4+ T cells from PBMCs. Described subset: CD45RA+ positively selected. The CDR3 region has the DNA TGTGCCAGCAGCTTAGACCTAGCCGGCGAGCAGTACTTC. Protein: CASSLDLAGEQYF.